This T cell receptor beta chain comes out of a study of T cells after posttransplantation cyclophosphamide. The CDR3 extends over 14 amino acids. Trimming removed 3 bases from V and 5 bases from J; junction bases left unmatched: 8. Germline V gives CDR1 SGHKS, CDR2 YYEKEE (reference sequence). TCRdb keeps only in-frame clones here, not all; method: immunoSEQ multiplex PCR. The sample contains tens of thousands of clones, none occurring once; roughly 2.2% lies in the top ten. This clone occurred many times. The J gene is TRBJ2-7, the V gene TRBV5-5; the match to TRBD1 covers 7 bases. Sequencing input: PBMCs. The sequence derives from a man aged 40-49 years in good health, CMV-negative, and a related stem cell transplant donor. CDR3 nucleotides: TGTGCCAGCAGCTACGGACAGGCCTTAAACGAGCAGTACTTC. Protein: CASSYGQALNEQYF.